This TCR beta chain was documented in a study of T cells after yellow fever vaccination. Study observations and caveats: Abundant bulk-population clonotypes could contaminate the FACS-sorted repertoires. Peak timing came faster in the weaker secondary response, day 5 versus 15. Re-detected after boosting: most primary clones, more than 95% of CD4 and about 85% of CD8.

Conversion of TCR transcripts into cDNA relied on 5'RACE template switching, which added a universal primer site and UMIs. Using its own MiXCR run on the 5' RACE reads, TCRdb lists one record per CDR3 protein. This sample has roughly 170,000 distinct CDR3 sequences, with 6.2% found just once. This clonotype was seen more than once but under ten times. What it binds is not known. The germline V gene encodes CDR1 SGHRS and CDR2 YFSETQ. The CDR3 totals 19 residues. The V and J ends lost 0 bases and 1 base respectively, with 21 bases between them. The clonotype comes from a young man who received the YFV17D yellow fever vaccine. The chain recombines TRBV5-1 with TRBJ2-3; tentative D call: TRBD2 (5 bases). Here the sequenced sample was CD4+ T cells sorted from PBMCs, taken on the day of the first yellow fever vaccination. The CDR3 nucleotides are TGCGCCAGCAGCTTGGGAGGAGGAATTGCCAAGATGGGCACAGATACGCAGTATTTT. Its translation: CASSLGGGIAKMGTDTQYF.